The 25 T cell receptor beta chains presented below share a single source sample, sequenced in a study of T cell responses to AZD1222 COVID-19 vaccine. Sequencing was performed with immunoSEQ multiplex PCR; in TCRdb, only in-frame clones are kept and a portion is missing. The table shows around 86,000 clones, with around 87% occurring only once. Sequenced here: peripheral blood, sampled on day 0 of AZD1222 vaccination. The receptor source for this set is an adult in good health.

Notes on this clone: One end of the junction does not line up with germline, which may come from a read error. J is TRBJ2-7 and V is TRBV6-5; D call uncertain. The CDR3 extends over 13 amino acids. CDR1 is MNHEY and CDR2 is SVGAGI in the germline V gene. The chain's CDR3 is CASSYTSPGPLGF. The CDR3 region has the DNA TGTGCCAGCAGTTATACGTCGCCAGGTCCCCTCGGGTTC.

The chain employs TRBV5-1 and TRBJ2-5; the match to TRBD2 covers 11 bases. This CDR3 comprises 15 residues. CDR1 is SGHRS, CDR2 YFSETQ, per germline. V was clipped by 4 bases and J by 4 bases; unmatched bases: 6. CDR3 DNA: TGCGCCAGCAGCCAAACCGGGACTAGCGGAGAGACCCAGTACTTC. This encodes CASSQTGTSGETQYF.

The chain carries TRBV11-2 and TRBJ1-1; tentatively, D is TRBD1 (5 bases). The CDR3 sequence is 14 residues long. Trimming shortened V by 3 bases and J by 14 bases, and 22 bases separated the two germline ends. CDR1 and CDR2 from the germline V gene are SGHAT and FQNNGV. For the CDR3, the DNA is TGTGCCAGCAGCTTCCAGGGTCTCACGGTCTTTCGGTTCTTT. The encoded protein is CASSFQGLTVFRFF.

CDR3 bases: TGTGCCAGCAGCTTAGAGACCCCTAGTTATGGCTACACCTTC. Its protein product is CASSLETPSYGYTF. The chain has TRBV7-9 and TRBJ1-2; no reliable D call. Looked up from germline, CDR1 is SEHNR and CDR2 is FQNEAQ (reference sequence). Trimming removed 1 base from V and 5 bases from J, with 11 bases in between. The CDR3 loop spans 14 amino acids.

This sequence joins TRBV5-1 and TRBJ2-2, with 7 nucleotides matching TRBD1. Germline V lookup: CDR1 SGHRS, CDR2 YFSETQ. V was pared by 0 bases and J by 2 bases, with 4 bases of the junction left unmatched. The CDR3 has 16 amino acids. The CDR3 DNA sequence: TGCGCCAGCAGCTTGGAAGGGGGCAGTAACACCGGGGAGCTGTTTTTT. Amino acid sequence: CASSLEGGSNTGELFF.

The V gene is TRBV4-1, the J gene TRBJ2-6; D unresolved. The length of the CDR3 is 15 residues. Germline-derived CDR1 and CDR2 are MGHRA and YSYEKL. Trimming took off 4 bases at V and 0 bases at J, with 7 bases between the two ends. CDR3 region: CASSLFSSGANVLTF. The CDR3 nucleotides read TGCGCCAGCAGCCTATTCAGCTCTGGGGCCAACGTCCTGACTTTC.

V usage is TRBV6-2 or TRBV6-3 and J usage is TRBJ2-3; D unresolved. This CDR3 spans 15 amino acids. V shed 0 bases and J shed 5 bases, with 12 bases lying between them. Germline-derived CDR1 and CDR2 are MNHEY and SVGEGT. The CDR3 region is CASSYSGPLGDTQYF. CDR3 in DNA: TGTGCCAGCAGTTACTCAGGTCCCTTGGGAGATACGCAGTATTTT.

V and J are TRBV7-8 and TRBJ2-7, with 8 bases aligning to TRBD1. J gave up 0 bases and V 2 bases, and 12 bases lay outside the gene matches. Germline V gene lookup returns CDR1 SGHVS and CDR2 FQNEAQ. The CDR3 covers 18 residues. The CDR3 DNA is TGTGCCAGCAGCTTAATCGGACAGGGTGGTATGTTCTCCTACGAGCAGTACTTC. Translation gives CASSLIGQGGMFSYEQYF.

The chain is built from TRBV6-5 and TRBJ1-2, with 7 bases fitting TRBD1. The CDR3 is 14 amino acids. V trimming: 2 bases; J trimming: 5 bases; junction bases outside the gene matches: 5. CDR1 is MNHEY and CDR2 is SVGAGI in the germline V gene. CDR3 nucleotide sequence: TGTGCCAGCAGTTACCCGACAGGGCCTTATGGCTACACCTTC. Amino acids: CASSYPTGPYGYTF.

The V call is TRBV11-2, the J call TRBJ2-3; 8 bases align to TRBD2. J gave up 1 base and V 5 bases, and 11 bases lay outside the gene matches. The CDR3 sequence is 17 residues long. Germline-derived CDR1 and CDR2 are SGHAT and FQNNGV. CDR3: CASSGAGGRSGTDTQYF. CDR3 nucleotide sequence: TGTGCCAGCAGCGGCGCGGGGGGTCGTTCGGGCACAGATACGCAGTATTTT.

V and J are TRBV19 and TRBJ2-1, with D perhaps assigned TRBD1 or TRBD2 (5 bases each). V lost 1 base to trimming and J lost 10 bases, with 14 bases between them. The germline V gene encodes CDR1 LNHDA and CDR2 SQIVND (reference sequence). This CDR3 is 14 amino acids long. CDR3 coding DNA: TGTGCCAGTAGTATAGGCAACAGTTGGGACGAGCAGTTCTTC. It yields the protein CASSIGNSWDEQFF.

In its sample, this clone was seen many times. The chain employs TRBV7-2 and TRBJ1-2; no definite D call. Trimming left V 6 bases short and J 4 bases short, with 15 bases between. Germline V CDR1 and CDR2: SGHTA, FQGNSA. This CDR3 is 14 amino acids long. CDR3 sequence (DNA): TGTGCCAGCAGTTTAACCCCCCCACCCTATGGCTACACCTTC. Its protein product is CASSLTPPPYGYTF. The variable domain in full, completed from reference TRBV7-2 and TRBJ1-2, reads GAGVSQSPSNKVTEKGKDVELRCDPISGHTALYWYRQSLGQGLEFLIYFQGNSAPDKSGLPSDRFSAERTGGSVSTLTIQRTQQEDSAVYLCASSLTPPPYGYTFGSGTRLTVV.

The chain recombines TRBV9 with TRBJ2-2, with 7 bases aligning to TRBD1. The germline V gene encodes CDR1 SGDLS and CDR2 YYNGEE. This CDR3 has 14 amino acids. After removal of 1 base from V and 6 bases from J, the junction contained 3 bases not matched to a gene. CDR3: CASSVPTGAGELFF. The CDR3 bases are TGTGCCAGCAGCGTACCCACAGGGGCCGGGGAGCTGTTTTTT.

This chain connects TRBV7-3 to TRBJ1-5; D call uncertain. V lost 2 bases to trimming and J lost 5 bases, with 4 bases between them. The CDR3 has 12 residues. Per germline, CDR1 SGHTA and CDR2 FQGTGA. In nucleotides, the CDR3 is TGTGCCAGCAGCTTACGCTATCAGCCCCAGCATTTT. Translated, it gives CASSLRYQPQHF.

The rearrangement uses TRBV20-1 and TRBJ2-5; no firm D call. The CDR3 sequence is 10 residues long. Germline V gene data show CDR1 as DFQATT and CDR2 as SNEGSKA (reference sequence). Trimming removed 6 bases from V and 4 bases from J, with 6 bases in between. CDR3: CSAKTETQYF. CDR3 nucleotide sequence: TGCAGTGCAAAGACAGAGACCCAGTACTTC.

The chain employs TRBV3-1 (or the pseudogene TRBV3-2) and TRBJ2-7; the D call may be TRBD1 or TRBD2 (5 bases each). From germline, CDR1 is LGHDT and CDR2 YNNKEL (reference sequence). Trimming took 0 bases from V and 7 from J, leaving 22 bases between them. The CDR3 has 17 amino acids. The CDR3 sequence: CASSQDLGLLPTREQYF. DNA for the CDR3: TGTGCCAGCAGCCAAGACCTGGGGCTCTTGCCCACTAGGGAGCAGTACTTC.

This CDR3 reads CASSLEGSGGYTF. The CDR3 nucleotides are TGTGCCAGCAGCTTAGAGGGGAGCGGTGGCTACACCTTC. The chain carries TRBV7-2 and TRBJ1-2, with D perhaps TRBD1 (5 bases). With 1 base removed from V and 7 bases from J, the gap between germline ends came to 10 bases. Germline lookup yields CDR1 SGHTA and CDR2 FQGNSA. CDR3 length: 13 residues.

This rearrangement joins TRBV9 to TRBJ1-5, with D unresolved. Trimming took off 0 bases at V and 1 base at J, with 8 bases between the two ends. The CDR3 has 15 residues. CDR1 and CDR2 (germline): SGDLS, YYNGEE. The CDR3 spells CASSVGGESNQPQHF. The CDR3 DNA reads TGTGCCAGCAGCGTAGGGGGTGAGAGCAATCAGCCCCAGCATTTT. Using reference TRBV9 and TRBJ1-5 for the parts outside the CDR3, the full variable domain is DSGVTQTPKHLITATGQRVTLRCSPRSGDLSVYWYQQSLDQGLQFLIQYYNGEERAKGNILERFSAQQFPDLHSELNLSSLELGDSALYFCASSVGGESNQPQHFGDGTRLSIL.

This sequence joins TRBV5-4 and TRBJ1-3; maybe TRBD1 (6 bases). This CDR3 comprises 16 residues. Germline CDR1 SGHNT, CDR2 YYREEE (reference sequence). V was pared by 0 bases and J by 2 bases, with 12 bases between. CDR3 nucleotide sequence: TGTGCCAGCAGCTTGGAACCCACAGGGCCTGGAAACACCATATATTTT. Translated, it gives CASSLEPTGPGNTIYF.

The chain is built from TRBV7-9 and TRBJ1-2; no clear D gene. CDR1 is SEHNR, CDR2 FQNEAQ, per germline (reference sequence). V was clipped by 1 base and J by 6 bases, with 6 bases between them. This CDR3 contains 12 residues. The CDR3 DNA reads as TGTGCCAGCAGCTTAGTAATCGATGGCTACACCTTC. This gives the protein CASSLVIDGYTF.

This rearrangement joins TRBV14 to TRBJ1-1; no clear D. The CDR3 is 15 residues long. From germline, CDR1 is SGHDN and CDR2 FVKESK. V shed 5 bases and J shed 0 bases, with 13 bases lying between them. CDR3 in amino acids: CASSARTGLNTEAFF. For the CDR3, the DNA is TGTGCCAGCAGCGCACGTACTGGGTTGAACACTGAAGCTTTCTTT.

This sequence joins TRBV3-1 (or the pseudogene TRBV3-2) and TRBJ2-7; 7 bases agree with TRBD1. Germline V CDR1 and CDR2: LGHDT, YNNKEL (reference sequence). J gave up 3 bases and V 5 bases, and 4 bases lay outside the gene matches. CDR3 size: 13 residues. CDR3 nucleotide sequence: TGTGCCAGCAGCGGGGACAGAGACTACGAGCAGTACTTC. Its translation is CASSGDRDYEQYF.

The rearrangement joins TRBV5-1 to TRBJ2-1; D not certain. V was clipped by 1 base and J by 1 base, with 9 bases between them. Germline lookup yields CDR1 SGHRS and CDR2 YFSETQ. CDR3 length equals 15 residues. CDR3 sequence reads: CASSLLQESYNEQFF. CDR3 bases: TGCGCCAGCAGCTTGTTGCAGGAATCCTACAATGAGCAGTTCTTC.

The V call is TRBV10-3, the J call TRBJ2-7; TRBD2 matches at 13 bases. The V and J ends lost 7 bases and 0 bases, in that order; junction bases with no gene match: 3. Looked up from germline, CDR1 is ENHRY and CDR2 is SYGVKD. The CDR3 sequence is 15 residues long. CDR3 in amino acids: CAITGTSGASYEQYF. CDR3 nucleotides: TGTGCCATCACTGGGACTAGCGGGGCCTCCTACGAGCAGTACTTC.

V gene TRBV6-1 combines with J gene TRBJ1-3, with 8 bases identical to TRBD1. The CDR3 spans 18 residues. Germline V lookup: CDR1 MNHNS, CDR2 SASEGT. The V gene end was trimmed by 3 bases and the J gene end by 0 bases; junction bases not matched to a gene: 10. The chain's CDR3 is CASSERAPGGISGNTIYF. CDR3 DNA: TGTGCCAGCAGTGAGAGGGCTCCAGGGGGCATCTCTGGAAACACCATATATTTT.